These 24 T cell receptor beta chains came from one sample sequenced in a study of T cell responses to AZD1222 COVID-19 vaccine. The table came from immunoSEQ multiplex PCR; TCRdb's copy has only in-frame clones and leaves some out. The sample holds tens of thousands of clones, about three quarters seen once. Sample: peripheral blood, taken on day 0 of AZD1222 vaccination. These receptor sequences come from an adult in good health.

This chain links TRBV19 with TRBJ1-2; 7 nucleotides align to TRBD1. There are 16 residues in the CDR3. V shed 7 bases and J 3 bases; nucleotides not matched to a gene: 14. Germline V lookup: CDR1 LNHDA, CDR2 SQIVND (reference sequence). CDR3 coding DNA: TGTGCCAGTAATGCAGGGACAGCCCTTCCTTACTATGGCTACACCTTC. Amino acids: CASNAGTALPYYGYTF.

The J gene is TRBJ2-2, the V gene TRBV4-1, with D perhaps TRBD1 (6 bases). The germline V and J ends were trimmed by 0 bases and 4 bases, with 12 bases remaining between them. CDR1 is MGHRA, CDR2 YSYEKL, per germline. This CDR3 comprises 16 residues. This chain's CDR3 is CASSQEAVRGTGELFF. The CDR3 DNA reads TGCGCCAGCAGCCAAGAGGCTGTCAGGGGCACCGGGGAGCTGTTTTTT.

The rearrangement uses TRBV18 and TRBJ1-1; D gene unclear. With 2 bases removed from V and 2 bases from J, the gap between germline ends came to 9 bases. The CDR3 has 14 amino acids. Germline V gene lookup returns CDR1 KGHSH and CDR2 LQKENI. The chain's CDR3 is CASSPGFANTEAFF. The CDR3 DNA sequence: TGTGCCAGCTCACCAGGTTTTGCAAACACTGAAGCTTTCTTT.

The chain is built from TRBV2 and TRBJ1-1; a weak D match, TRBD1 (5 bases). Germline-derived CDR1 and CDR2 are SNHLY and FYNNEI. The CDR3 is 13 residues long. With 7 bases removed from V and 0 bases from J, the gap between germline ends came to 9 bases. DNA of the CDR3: TGTGCCAGCATGCAGGGAATGAACACTGAAGCTTTCTTT. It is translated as CASMQGMNTEAFF. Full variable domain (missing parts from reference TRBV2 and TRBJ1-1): EPEVTQTPSHQVTQMGQEVILRCVPISNHLYFYWYRQILGQKVEFLVSFYNNEISEKSEIFDDQFSVERPDGSNFTLKIRSTKLEDSAMYFCASMQGMNTEAFFGQGTRLTVV.

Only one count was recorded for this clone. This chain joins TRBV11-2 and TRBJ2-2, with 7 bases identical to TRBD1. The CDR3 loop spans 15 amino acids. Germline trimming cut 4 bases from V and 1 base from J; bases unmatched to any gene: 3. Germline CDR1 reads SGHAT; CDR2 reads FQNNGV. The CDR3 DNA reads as TGTGCCAGCAGCTCCTACAGGGGGAACACCGGGGAGCTGTTTTTT. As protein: CASSSYRGNTGELFF.

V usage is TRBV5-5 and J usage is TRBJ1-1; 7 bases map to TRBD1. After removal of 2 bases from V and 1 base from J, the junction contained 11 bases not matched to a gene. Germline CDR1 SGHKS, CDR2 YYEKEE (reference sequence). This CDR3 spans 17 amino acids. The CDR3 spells CASSFFPDRAGNTEAFF. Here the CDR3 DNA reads TGTGCCAGCAGCTTCTTCCCCGACAGGGCAGGGAACACTGAAGCTTTCTTT.

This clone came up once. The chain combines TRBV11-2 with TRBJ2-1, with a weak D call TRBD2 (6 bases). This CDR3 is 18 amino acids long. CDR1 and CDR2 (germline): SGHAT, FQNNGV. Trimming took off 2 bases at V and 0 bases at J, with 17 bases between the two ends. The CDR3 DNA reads TGTGCCAGCAGCTTACTTCCCCCTCTAGCGACCTCCTACAATGAGCAGTTCTTC. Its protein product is CASSLLPPLATSYNEQFF.

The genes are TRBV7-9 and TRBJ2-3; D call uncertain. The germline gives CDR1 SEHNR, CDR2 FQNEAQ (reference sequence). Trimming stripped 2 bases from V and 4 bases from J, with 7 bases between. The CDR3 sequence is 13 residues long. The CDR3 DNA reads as TGTGCCAGCAGCTTATTGCTAGCAGATACGCAGTATTTT. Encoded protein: CASSLLLADTQYF.

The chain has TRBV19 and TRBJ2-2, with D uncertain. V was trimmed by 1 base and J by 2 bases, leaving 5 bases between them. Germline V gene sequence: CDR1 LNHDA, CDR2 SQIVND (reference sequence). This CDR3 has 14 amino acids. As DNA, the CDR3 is TGTGCCAGTAGTATAGGAGGCAACACCGGGGAGCTGTTTTTT. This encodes CASSIGGNTGELFF. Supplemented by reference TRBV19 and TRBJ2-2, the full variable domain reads DGGITQSPKYLFRKEGQNVTLSCEQNLNHDAMYWYRQDPGQGLRLIYYSQIVNDFQKGDIAEGYSVSREKKESFPLTVTSAQKNPTAFYLCASSIGGNTGELFFGEGSRLTVL.

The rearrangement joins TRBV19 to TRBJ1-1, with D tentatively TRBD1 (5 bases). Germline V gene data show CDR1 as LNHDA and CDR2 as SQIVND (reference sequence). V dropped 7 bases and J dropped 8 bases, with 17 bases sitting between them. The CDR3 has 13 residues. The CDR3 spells CASIGRGLREAFF. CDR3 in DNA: TGTGCCAGTATAGGGAGGGGCCTCCGAGAAGCTTTCTTT.

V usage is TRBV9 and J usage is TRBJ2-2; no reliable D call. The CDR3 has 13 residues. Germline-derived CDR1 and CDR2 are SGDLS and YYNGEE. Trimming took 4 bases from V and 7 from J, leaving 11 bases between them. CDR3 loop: CASSRPYDGELFF. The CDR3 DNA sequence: TGTGCCAGCAGCCGTCCCTACGACGGGGAGCTGTTTTTT. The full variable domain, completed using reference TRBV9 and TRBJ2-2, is DSGVTQTPKHLITATGQRVTLRCSPRSGDLSVYWYQQSLDQGLQFLIQYYNGEERAKGNILERFSAQQFPDLHSELNLSSLELGDSALYFCASSRPYDGELFFGEGSRLTVL.

The CDR3 bases are TGCGCCAGCAGCTTGGCCCTGGCAGGGGGGGAGCAGTACTTC. It codes for CASSLALAGGEQYF. The genes are TRBV5-1 and TRBJ2-7; D perhaps matches TRBD1 (7 bases). The V end lost 0 bases, the J end lost 7 bases, and 14 bases lay between the germline ends. Germline V gene sequence: CDR1 SGHRS, CDR2 YFSETQ. There are 14 residues in the CDR3.

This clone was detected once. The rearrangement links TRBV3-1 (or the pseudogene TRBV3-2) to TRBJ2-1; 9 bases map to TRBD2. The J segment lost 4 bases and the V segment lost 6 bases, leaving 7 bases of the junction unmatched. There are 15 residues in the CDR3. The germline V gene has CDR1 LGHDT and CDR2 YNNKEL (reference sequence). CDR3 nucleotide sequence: TGTGCCAGCAGTCCGACTAGCGGAGCATACAATGAGCAGTTCTTC. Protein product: CASSPTSGAYNEQFF.

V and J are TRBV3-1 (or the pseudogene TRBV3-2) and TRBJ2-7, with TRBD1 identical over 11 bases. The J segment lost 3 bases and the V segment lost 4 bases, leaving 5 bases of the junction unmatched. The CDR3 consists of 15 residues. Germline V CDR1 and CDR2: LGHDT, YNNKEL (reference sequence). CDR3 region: CASSLTGTGGYEQYF. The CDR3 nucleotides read TGTGCCAGCAGCCTTACCGGGACAGGGGGCTACGAGCAGTACTTC.

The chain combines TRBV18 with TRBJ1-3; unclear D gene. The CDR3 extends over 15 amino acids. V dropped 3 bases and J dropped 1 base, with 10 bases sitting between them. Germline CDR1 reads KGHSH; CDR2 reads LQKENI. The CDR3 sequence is CASSPLRVSGNTIYF. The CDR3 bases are TGTGCCAGCTCACCCCTACGGGTTTCTGGAAACACCATATATTTT. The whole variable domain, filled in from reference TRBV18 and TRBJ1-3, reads NAGVMQNPRHLVRRRGQEARLRCSPMKGHSHVYWYRQLPEEGLKFMVYLQKENIIDESGMPKERFSAEFPKEGPSILRIQQVVRGDSAAYFCASSPLRVSGNTIYFGEGSWLTVV.

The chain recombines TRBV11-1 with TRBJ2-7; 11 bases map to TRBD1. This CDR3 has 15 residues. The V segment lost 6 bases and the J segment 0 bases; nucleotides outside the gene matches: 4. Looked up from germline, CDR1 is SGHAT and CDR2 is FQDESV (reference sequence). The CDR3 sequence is CASRRDRGFSYEQYF. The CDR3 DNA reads TGTGCCAGCAGACGGGACAGGGGGTTCTCCTACGAGCAGTACTTC.

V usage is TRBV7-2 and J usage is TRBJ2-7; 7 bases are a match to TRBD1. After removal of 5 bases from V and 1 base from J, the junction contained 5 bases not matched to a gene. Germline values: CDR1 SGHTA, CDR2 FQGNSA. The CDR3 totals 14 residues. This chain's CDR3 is CASSPATGSYEQYF. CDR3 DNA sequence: TGTGCCAGCAGCCCAGCGACAGGGTCCTACGAGCAGTACTTC.

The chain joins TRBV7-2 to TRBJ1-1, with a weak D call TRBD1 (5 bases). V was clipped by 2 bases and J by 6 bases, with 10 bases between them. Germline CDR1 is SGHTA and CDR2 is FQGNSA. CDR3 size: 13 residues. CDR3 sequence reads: CASSLTRVSEAFF. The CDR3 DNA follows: TGTGCCAGCAGCTTAACCAGGGTTTCTGAAGCTTTCTTT.

The CDR3 bases are TGTGCCAGCAGCCTGGGAACCGGGACAGGGACGAGCAATGAGCAGTTCTTC. Its protein product is CASSLGTGTGTSNEQFF. The rearrangement links TRBV5-4 to TRBJ2-1; 9 bases are shared with TRBD1. This CDR3 is 17 amino acids long. The germline CDR1 and CDR2 sequences are SGHNT and YYREEE (reference sequence). Trimming cost V 4 bases and J 6 bases; bases outside gene matches: 14. The variable domain in full, completed from reference TRBV5-4 and TRBJ2-1, reads ETGVTQSPTHLIKTRGQQVTLRCSSQSGHNTVSWYQQALGQGPQFIFQYYREEENGRGNFPPRFSGLQFPNYSSELNVNALELDDSALYLCASSLGTGTGTSNEQFFGPGTRLTVL.

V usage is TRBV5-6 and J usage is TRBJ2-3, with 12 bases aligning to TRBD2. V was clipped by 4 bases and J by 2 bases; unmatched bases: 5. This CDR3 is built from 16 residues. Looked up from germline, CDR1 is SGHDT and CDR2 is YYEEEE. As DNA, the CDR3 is TGTGCCAGCAGCCTGACTAGCGGGGGCACCACAGATACGCAGTATTTT. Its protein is CASSLTSGGTTDTQYF.

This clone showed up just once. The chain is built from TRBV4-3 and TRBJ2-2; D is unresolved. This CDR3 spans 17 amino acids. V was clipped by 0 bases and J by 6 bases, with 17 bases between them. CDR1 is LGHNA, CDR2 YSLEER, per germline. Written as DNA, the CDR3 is TGCGCCAGCAGCCAAGATAGGATCGACATCGCGGCCGGGGAGCTGTTTTTT. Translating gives CASSQDRIDIAAGELFF.

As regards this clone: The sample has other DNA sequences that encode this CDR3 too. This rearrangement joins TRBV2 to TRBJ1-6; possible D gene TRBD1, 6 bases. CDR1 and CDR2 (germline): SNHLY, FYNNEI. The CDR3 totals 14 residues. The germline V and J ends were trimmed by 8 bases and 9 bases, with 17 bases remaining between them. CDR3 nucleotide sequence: TGTGCCAGCCTTGTAGGGGGGTCGGGTTCACCCCTCCACTTT. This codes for CASLVGGSGSPLHF.

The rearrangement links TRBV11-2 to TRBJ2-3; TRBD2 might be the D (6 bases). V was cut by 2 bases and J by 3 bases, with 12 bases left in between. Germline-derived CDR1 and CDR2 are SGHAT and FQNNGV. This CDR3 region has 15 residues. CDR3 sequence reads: CASSLSGLRTDTQYF. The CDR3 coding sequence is TGTGCCAGCAGCTTAAGCGGGCTCAGAACAGATACGCAGTATTTT. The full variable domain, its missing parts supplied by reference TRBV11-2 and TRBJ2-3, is EAGVAQSPRYKIIEKRQSVAFWCNPISGHATLYWYQQILGQGPKLLIQFQNNGVVDDSQLPKDRFSAERLKGVDSTLKIQPAKLEDSAVYLCASSLSGLRTDTQYFGPGTRLTVL.

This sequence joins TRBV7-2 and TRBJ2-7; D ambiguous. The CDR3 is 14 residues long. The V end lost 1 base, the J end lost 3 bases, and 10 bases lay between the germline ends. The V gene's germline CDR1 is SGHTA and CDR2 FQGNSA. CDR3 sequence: CASSLGPLFYEQYF. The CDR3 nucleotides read TGTGCCAGCAGCTTAGGTCCCTTGTTCTACGAGCAGTACTTC.